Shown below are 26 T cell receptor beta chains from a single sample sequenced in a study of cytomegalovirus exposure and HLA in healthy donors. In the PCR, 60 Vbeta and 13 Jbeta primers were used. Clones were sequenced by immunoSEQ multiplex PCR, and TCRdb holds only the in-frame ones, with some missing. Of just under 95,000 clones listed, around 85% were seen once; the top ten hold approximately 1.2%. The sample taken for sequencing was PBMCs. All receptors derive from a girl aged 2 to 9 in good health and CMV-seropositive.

The CDR3 DNA follows: TGTGCCAGCAGCTTTCAGGGGGCGGGGGAGCTGTTTTTT. The encoded protein is CASSFQGAGELFF. The chain carries TRBV7-2 and TRBJ2-2, with 8 positions matching TRBD1. Trimming at V came to 3 bases and at J to 8 bases, leaving 2 bases not matched to a gene. Germline CDR1 reads SGHTA; CDR2 reads FQGNSA. The CDR3 sequence is 13 residues long. Based on the CDR3 plus reference TRBV7-2 and TRBJ2-2, the full variable domain is GAGVSQSPSNKVTEKGKDVELRCDPISGHTALYWYRQSLGQGLEFLIYFQGNSAPDKSGLPSDRFSAERTGGSVSTLTIQRTQQEDSAVYLCASSFQGAGELFFGEGSRLTVL.

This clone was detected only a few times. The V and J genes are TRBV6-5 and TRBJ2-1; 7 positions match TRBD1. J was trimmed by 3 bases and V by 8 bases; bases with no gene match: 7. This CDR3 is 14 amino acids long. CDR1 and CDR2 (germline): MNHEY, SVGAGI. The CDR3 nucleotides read TGTGCCAGCTGCCGACAGGGCGGCTACAATGAGCAGTTCTTC. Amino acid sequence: CASCRQGGYNEQFF.

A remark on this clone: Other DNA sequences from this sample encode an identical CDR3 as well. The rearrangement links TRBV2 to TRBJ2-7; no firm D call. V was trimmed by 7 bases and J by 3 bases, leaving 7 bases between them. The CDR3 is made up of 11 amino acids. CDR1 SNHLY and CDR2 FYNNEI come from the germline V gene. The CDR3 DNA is TGTGCCAGCACACCCGGCTACGAGCAGTACTTC. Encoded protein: CASTPGYEQYF.

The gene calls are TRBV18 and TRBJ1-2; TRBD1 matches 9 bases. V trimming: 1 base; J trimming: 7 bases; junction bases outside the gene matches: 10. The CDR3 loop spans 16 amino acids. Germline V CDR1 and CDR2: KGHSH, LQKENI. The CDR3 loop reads CASSPLNLGQGGGYTF. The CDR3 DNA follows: TGTGCCAGCTCACCACTTAATTTGGGACAGGGTGGTGGCTACACCTTC.

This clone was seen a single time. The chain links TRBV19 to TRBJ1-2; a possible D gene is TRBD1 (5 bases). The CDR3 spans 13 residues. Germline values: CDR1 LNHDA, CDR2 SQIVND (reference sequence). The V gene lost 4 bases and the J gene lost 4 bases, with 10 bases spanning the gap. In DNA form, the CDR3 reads TGTGCCAGTAGTACAGGGCCGGCCTATGGCTACACCTTC. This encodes CASSTGPAYGYTF.

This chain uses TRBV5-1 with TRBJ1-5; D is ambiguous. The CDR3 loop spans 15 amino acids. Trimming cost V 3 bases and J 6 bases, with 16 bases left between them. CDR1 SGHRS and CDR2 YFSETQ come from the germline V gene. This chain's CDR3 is CASSSYGEIGQPQHF. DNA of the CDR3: TGCGCCAGCAGCTCATACGGGGAGATCGGTCAGCCCCAGCATTTT.

The CDR3 DNA sequence: TGCGCCAGCAGCCAAGGGGGACTCAACAATGAGCAGTTCTTC. Translating gives CASSQGGLNNEQFF. This rearrangement joins TRBV4-3 to TRBJ2-1; a weak D match, TRBD2 (6 bases). Germline CDR1 is LGHNA and CDR2 is YSLEER. This CDR3 has 14 residues. V was shortened by 1 base and J by 5 bases, with 9 bases between the two germline ends.

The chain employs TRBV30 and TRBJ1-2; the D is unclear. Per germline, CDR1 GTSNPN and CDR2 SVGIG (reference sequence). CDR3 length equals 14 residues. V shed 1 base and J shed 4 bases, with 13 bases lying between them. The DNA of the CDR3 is TGTGCCTGGAGTGGAATCAGAAGAATCTATGGCTACACCTTC. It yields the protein CAWSGIRRIYGYTF.

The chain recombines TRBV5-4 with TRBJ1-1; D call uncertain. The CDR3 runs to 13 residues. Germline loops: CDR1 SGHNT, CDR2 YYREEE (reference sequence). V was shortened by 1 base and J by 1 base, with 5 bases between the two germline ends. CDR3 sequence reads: CASSLRENTEAFF. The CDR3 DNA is TGTGCCAGCAGCTTGCGGGAGAACACTGAAGCTTTCTTT.

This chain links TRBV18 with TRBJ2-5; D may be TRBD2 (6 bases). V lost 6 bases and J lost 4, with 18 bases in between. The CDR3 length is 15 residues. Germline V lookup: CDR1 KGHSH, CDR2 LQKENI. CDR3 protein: CASSRIREAGETQYF. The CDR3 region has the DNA TGTGCCAGCTCCAGGATCAGGGAAGCGGGAGAGACCCAGTACTTC.

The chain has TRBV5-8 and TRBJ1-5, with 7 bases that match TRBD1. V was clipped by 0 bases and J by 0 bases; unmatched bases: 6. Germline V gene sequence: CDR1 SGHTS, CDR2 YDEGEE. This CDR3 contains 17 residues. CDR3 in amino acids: CASSLDGTGDSNQPQHF. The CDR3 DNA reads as TGTGCCAGCAGCTTGGATGGTACAGGGGATAGCAATCAGCCCCAGCATTTT.

CDR3 in amino acids: CASSSGQLGLLHSEKLFF. DNA for the CDR3: TGCGCCAGCAGCTCCGGACAGCTAGGATTGCTGCACTCTGAAAAACTGTTTTTT. This rearrangement joins TRBV5-1 to TRBJ1-4, with D maybe TRBD1 (6 bases). The CDR3 totals 18 residues. With 3 bases removed from V and 7 bases from J, the gap between germline ends came to 25 bases. Per the germline V gene, CDR1 is SGHRS and CDR2 is YFSETQ.

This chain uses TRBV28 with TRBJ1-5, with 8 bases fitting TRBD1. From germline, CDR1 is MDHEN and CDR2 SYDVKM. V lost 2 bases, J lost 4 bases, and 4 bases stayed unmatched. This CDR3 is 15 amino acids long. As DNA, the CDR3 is TGTGCCAGCAGTTTAGCCGACAGGGGAAATCAGCCCCAGCATTTT. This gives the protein CASSLADRGNQPQHF. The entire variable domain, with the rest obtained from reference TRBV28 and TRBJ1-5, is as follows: DVKVTQSSRYLVKRTGEKVFLECVQDMDHENMFWYRQDPGLGLRLIYFSYDVKMKEKGDIPEGYSVSREKKERFSLILESASTNQTSMYLCASSLADRGNQPQHFGDGTRLSIL.

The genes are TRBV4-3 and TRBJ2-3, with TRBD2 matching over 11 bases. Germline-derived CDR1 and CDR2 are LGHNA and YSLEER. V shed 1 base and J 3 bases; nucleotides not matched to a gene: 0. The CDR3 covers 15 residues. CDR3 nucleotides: TGCGCCAGCAGCCAAGGACTAGCGGGAACAGATACGCAGTATTTT. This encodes CASSQGLAGTDTQYF.

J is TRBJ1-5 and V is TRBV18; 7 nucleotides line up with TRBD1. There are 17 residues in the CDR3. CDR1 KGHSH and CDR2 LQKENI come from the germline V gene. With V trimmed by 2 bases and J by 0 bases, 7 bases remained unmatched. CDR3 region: CASSPSTGVSSNQPQHF. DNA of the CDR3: TGTGCCAGCTCACCATCAACAGGGGTTTCTAGCAATCAGCCCCAGCATTTT.

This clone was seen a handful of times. The CDR3 coding sequence is TGCAGCGTTGGGTTTTCAGCTAGCGGGAACTACGAGCAGTACTTC. Its protein is CSVGFSASGNYEQYF. This chain connects TRBV29-1 to TRBJ2-7; 9 bases agree with TRBD2. The CDR3 runs 15 residues. In germline, CDR1 is SQVTM, CDR2 ANQGSEA. After removal of 4 bases from V and 3 bases from J, the junction contained 10 bases not matched to a gene.

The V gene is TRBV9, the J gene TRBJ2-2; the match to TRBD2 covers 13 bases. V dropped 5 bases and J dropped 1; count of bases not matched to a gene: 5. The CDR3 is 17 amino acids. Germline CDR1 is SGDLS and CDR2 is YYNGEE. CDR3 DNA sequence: TGTGCCAGCAGAGTCGGACTAGCGGGAGAGAACACCGGGGAGCTGTTTTTT. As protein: CASRVGLAGENTGELFF.

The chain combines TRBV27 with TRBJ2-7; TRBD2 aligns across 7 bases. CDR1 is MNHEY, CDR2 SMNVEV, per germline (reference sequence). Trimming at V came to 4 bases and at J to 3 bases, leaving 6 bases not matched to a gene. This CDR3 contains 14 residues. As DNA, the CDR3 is TGTGCCAGCAGTTCCCGGGGGGTTTACTACGAGCAGTACTTC. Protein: CASSSRGVYYEQYF.

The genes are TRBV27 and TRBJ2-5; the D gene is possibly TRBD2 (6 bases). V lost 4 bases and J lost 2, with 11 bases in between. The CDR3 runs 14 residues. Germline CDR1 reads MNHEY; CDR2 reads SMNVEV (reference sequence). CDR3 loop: CASSWLARQETQYF. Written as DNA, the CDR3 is TGTGCCAGCAGTTGGCTAGCGAGGCAAGAGACCCAGTACTTC.

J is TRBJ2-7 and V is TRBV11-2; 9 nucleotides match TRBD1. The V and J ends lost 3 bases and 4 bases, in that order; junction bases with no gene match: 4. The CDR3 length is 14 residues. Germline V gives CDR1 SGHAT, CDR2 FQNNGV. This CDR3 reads CASSLDRGQYEQYF. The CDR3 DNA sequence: TGTGCCAGCAGCTTGGACAGGGGACAGTACGAGCAGTACTTC.

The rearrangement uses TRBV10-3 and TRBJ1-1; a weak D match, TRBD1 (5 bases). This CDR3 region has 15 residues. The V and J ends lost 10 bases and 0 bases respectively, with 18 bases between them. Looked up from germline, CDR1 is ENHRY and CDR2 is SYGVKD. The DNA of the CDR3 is TGTGCCACCCGGGGTCCGGGGGTCTTGAACACTGAAGCTTTCTTT. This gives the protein CATRGPGVLNTEAFF.

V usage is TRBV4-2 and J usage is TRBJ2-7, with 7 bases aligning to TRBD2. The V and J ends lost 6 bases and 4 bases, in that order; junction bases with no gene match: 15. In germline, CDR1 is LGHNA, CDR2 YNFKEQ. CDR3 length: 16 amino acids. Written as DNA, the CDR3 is TGTGCCAGCAGTTACGCTGGGGGGGAGTTGAATTACGAGCAGTACTTC. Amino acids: CASSYAGGELNYEQYF.

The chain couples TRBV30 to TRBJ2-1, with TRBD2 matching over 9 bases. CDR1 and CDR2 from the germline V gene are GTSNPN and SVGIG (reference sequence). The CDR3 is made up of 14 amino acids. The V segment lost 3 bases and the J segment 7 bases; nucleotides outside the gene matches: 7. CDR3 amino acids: CAWRREGLINEQFF. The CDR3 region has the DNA TGTGCCTGGAGGCGGGAGGGCCTTATTAATGAGCAGTTCTTC. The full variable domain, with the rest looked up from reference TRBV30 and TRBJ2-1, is SQTIHQWPATLVQPVGSPLSLECTVEGTSNPNLYWYRQAAGRGLQLLFYSVGIGQISSEVPQNLSASRPQDRQFILSSKKLLLSDSGFYLCAWRREGLINEQFFGPGTRLTVL.

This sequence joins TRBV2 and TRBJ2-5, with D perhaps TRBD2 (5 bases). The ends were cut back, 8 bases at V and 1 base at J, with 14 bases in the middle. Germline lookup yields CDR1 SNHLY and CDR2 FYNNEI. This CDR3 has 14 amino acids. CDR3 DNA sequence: TGTGCCAGCCCTATAGGTGGAGGCCAAGAGACCCAGTACTTC. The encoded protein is CASPIGGGQETQYF.

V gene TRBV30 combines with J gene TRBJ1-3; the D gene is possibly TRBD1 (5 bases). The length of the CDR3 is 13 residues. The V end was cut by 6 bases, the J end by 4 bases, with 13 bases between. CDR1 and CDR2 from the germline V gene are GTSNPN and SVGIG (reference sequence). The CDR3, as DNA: TGTGCCTGCGCGGGGGGGACGGGAAACACCATATATTTT. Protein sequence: CACAGGTGNTIYF.

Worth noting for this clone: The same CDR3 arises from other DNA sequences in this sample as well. CDR3 loop: CAWSRDSNQPQHF. CDR3 bases: TGTGCCTGGAGTAGGGACAGTAATCAGCCCCAGCATTTT. This rearrangement joins TRBV30 to TRBJ1-5, with 7 bases lining up with TRBD1. Germline CDR1 reads GTSNPN; CDR2 reads SVGIG (reference sequence). Trimming took 2 bases from V and 4 from J; bases not matched to a gene: 2. CDR3 length: 13 residues.